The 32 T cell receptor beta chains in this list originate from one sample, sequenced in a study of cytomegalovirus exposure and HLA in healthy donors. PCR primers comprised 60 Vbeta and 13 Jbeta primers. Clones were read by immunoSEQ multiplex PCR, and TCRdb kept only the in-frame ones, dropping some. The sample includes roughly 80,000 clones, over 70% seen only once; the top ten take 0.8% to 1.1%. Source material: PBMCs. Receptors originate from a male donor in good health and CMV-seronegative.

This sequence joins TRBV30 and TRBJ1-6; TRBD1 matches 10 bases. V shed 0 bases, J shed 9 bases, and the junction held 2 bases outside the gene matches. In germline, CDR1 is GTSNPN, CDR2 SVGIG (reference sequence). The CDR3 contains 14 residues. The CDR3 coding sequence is TGTGCCTGGAGTGTCCGGACAGGGGGTTCACCCCTCCACTTT. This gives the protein CAWSVRTGGSPLHF.

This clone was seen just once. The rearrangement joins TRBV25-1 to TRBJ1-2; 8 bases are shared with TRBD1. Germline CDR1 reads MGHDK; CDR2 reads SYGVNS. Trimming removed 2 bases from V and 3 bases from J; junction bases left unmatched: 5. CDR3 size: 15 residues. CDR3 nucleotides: TGTGCCAGCAGTGAAGGGCAGGGGGCGGACTATGGCTACACCTTC. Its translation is CASSEGQGADYGYTF.

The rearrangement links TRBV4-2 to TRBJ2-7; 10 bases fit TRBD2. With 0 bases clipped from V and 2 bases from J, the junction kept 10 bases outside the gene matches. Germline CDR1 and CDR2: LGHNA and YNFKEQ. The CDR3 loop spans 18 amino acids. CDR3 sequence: CASSQDALAGAQAYEQYF. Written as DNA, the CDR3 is TGTGCCAGCAGCCAAGACGCCCTAGCGGGAGCGCAAGCCTACGAGCAGTACTTC.

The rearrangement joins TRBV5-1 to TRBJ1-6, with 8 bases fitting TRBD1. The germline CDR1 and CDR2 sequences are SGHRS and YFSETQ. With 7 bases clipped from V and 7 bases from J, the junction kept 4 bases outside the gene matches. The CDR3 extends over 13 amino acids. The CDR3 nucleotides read TGCGCCAGCGCGGACAGGGTGAATTCACCCCTCCACTTT. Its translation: CASADRVNSPLHF.

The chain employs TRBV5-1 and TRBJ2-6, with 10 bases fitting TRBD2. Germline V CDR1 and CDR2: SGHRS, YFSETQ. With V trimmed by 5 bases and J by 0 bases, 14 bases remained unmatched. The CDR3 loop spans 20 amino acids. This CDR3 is CASSRGGTSGTNSGANVLTF. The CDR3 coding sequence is TGCGCCAGCAGTCGAGGGGGAACTAGCGGGACTAACTCTGGGGCCAACGTCCTGACTTTC.

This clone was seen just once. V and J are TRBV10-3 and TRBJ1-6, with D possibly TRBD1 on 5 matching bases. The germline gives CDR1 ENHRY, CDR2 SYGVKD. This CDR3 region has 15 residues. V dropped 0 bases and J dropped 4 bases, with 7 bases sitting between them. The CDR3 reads CAISESGQYNSPLHF. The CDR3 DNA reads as TGTGCCATCAGTGAGTCGGGGCAGTATAATTCACCCCTCCACTTT.

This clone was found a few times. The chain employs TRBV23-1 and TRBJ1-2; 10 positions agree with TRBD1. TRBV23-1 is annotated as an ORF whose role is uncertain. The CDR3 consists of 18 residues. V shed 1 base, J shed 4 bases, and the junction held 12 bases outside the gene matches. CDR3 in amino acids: CASSQWRGQGRFIYGYTF. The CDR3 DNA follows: TGCGCCAGCAGTCAATGGAGGGGACAGGGGCGATTCATCTATGGCTACACCTTC.

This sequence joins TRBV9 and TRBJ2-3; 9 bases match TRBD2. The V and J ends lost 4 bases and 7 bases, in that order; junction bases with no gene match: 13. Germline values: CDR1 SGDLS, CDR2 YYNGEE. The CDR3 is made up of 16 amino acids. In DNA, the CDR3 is TGTGCCAGCAGCACAGAACTTGGCGGGGGGGCCCATACGCAGTATTTT. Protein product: CASSTELGGGAHTQYF.

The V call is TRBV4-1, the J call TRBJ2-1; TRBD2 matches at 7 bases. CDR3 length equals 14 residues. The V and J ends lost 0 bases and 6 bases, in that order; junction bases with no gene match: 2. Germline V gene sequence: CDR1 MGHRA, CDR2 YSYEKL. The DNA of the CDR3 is TGCGCCAGCAGCCAAGAGGGGACTATCAATGAGCAGTTCTTC. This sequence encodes CASSQEGTINEQFF.

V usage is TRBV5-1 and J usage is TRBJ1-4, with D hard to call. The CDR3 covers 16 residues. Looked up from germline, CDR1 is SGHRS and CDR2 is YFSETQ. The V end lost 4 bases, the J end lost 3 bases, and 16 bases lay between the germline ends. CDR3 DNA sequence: TGCGCCAGCAGCCTCCTCGGCTGGAGTGCTAATGAAAAACTGTTTTTT. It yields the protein CASSLLGWSANEKLFF.

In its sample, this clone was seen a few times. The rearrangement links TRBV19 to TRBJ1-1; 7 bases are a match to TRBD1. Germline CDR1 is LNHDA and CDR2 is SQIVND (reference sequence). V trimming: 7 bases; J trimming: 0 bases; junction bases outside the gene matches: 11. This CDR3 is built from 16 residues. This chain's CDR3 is CASNGGQVTMNTEAFF. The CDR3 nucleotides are TGTGCCAGTAATGGAGGACAGGTCACCATGAACACTGAAGCTTTCTTT.

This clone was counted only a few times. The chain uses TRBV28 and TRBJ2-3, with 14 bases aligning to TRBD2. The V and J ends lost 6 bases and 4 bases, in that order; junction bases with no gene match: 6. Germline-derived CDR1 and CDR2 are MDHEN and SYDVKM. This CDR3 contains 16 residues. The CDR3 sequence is CASSPGTSGRADTQYF. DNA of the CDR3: TGTGCCAGCAGCCCCGGGACTAGCGGGAGAGCAGATACGCAGTATTTT.

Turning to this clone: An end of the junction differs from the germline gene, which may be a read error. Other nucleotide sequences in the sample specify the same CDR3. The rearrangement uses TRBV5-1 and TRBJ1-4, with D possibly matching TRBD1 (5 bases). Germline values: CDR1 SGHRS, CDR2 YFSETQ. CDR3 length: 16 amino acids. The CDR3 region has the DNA TGTGCCAGCAGCTTGAGTGTTTCCAGGGCTAGTGAAAAACTGTTTTTT. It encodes CASSLSVSRASEKLFF.

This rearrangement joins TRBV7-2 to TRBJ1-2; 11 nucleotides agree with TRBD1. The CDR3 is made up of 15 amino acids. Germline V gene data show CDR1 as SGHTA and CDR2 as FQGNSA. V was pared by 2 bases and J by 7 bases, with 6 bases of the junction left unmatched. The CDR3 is CASSLNGQGAFGYTF. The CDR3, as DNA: TGTGCCAGCAGCTTAAATGGACAGGGGGCGTTTGGCTACACCTTC.

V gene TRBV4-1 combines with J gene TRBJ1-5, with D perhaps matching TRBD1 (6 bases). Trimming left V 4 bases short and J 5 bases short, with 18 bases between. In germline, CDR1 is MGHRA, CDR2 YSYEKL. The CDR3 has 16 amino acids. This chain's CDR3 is CASSRIIQTGDQPQHF. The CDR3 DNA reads TGCGCCAGCAGCCGCATCATCCAGACAGGCGATCAGCCCCAGCATTTT.

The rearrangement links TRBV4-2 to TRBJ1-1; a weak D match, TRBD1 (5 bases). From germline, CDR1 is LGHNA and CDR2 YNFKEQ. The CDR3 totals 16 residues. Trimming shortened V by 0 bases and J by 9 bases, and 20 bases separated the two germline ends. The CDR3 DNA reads TGTGCCAGCAGCCAAGATACGTCTTTAGGGGTCACCCAAGCTTTCTTT. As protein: CASSQDTSLGVTQAFF.

Written as DNA, the CDR3 is TGTGCCAGCAGACCTATTAGGCGGACAGACTTGAGGGATGGCTACACCTTC. Protein sequence: CASRPIRRTDLRDGYTF. The chain is built from TRBV28 and TRBJ1-2, with D perhaps TRBD1 (6 bases). Germline loops: CDR1 MDHEN, CDR2 SYDVKM. The CDR3 extends over 17 amino acids. The V end lost 6 bases, the J end lost 6 bases, and 26 bases lay between the germline ends.

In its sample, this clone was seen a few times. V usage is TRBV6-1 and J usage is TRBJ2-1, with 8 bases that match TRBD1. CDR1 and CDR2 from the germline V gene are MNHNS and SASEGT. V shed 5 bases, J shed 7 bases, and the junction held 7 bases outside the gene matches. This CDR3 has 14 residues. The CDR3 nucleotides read TGTGCCAGCAGTTTTGACAGGGGCAAGAATGAGCAGTTCTTC. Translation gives CASSFDRGKNEQFF.

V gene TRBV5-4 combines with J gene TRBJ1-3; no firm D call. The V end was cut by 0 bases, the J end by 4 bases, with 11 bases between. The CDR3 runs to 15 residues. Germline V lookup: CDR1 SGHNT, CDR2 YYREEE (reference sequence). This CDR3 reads CASSLGAGGGNTIYF. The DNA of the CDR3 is TGTGCCAGCAGCTTGGGGGCGGGCGGCGGAAACACCATATATTTT.

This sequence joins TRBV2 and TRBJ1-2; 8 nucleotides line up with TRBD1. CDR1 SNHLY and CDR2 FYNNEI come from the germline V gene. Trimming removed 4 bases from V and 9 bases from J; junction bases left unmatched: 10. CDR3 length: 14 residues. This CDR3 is CASSAEGQGGRYTF. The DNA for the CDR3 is TGTGCCAGCAGTGCAGAAGGACAGGGTGGGCGCTACACCTTC.

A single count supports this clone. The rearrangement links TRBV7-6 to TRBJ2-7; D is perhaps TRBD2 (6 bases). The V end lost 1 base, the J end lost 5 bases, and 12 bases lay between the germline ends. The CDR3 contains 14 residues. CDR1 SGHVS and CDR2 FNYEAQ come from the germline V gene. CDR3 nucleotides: TGTGCCAGCAGCTTAGATAGGAGGGGCCACGAGCAGTACTTC. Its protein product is CASSLDRRGHEQYF.

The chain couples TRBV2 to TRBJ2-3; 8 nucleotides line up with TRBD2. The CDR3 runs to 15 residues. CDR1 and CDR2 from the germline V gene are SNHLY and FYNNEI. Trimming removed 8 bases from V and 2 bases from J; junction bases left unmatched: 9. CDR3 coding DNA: TGTGCCAGCCTACCTAGCGGGTTCGTCACAGATACGCAGTATTTT. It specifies CASLPSGFVTDTQYF.

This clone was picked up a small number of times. This CDR3 is CASSTGLAGVLGELFF. CDR3 bases: TGCGCCAGCAGCACTGGACTAGCGGGAGTTCTCGGGGAGCTGTTTTTT. J is TRBJ2-2 and V is TRBV5-1; 13 bases align to TRBD2. Germline loops: CDR1 SGHRS, CDR2 YFSETQ. V was pared by 4 bases and J by 7 bases, with 7 bases of the junction left unmatched. There are 16 residues in the CDR3. Based on the CDR3 plus reference TRBV5-1 and TRBJ2-2, the full variable domain is KAGVTQTPRYLIKTRGQQVTLSCSPISGHRSVSWYQQTPGQGLQFLFEYFSETQRNKGNFPGRFSGRQFSNSRSEMNVSTLELGDSALYLCASSTGLAGVLGELFFGEGSRLTVL.

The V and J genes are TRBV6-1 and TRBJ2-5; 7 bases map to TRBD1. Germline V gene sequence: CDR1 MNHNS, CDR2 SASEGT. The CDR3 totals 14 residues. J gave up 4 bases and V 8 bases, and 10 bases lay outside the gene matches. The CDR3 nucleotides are TGTGCCAGCGTGTCACAGGGGTGGCGAGAGACCCAGTACTTC. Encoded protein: CASVSQGWRETQYF.

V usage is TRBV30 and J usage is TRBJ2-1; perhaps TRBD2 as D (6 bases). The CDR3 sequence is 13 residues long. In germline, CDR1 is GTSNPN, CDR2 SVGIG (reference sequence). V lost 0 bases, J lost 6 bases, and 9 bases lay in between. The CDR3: CAWSVPGVNEQFF. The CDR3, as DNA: TGTGCCTGGAGTGTCCCGGGGGTCAATGAGCAGTTCTTC. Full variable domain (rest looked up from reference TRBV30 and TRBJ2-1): SQTIHQWPATLVQPVGSPLSLECTVEGTSNPNLYWYRQAAGRGLQLLFYSVGIGQISSEVPQNLSASRPQDRQFILSSKKLLLSDSGFYLCAWSVPGVNEQFFGPGTRLTVL.

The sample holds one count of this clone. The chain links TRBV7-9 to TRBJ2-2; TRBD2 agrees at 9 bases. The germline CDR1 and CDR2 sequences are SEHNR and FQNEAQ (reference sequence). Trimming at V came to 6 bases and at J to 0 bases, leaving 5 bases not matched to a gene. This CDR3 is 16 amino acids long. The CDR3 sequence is CASRGAGGSNTGELFF. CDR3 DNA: TGTGCCAGCAGGGGGGCGGGAGGGTCGAACACCGGGGAGCTGTTTTTT.

CDR3 coding DNA: TGTGCCAGCAGTTTCGGGACTAGCGGGTACGAGCAGTACTTC. Protein product: CASSFGTSGYEQYF. This chain uses TRBV27 with TRBJ2-7; TRBD2 aligns across 12 bases. V gave up 3 bases and J gave up 4 bases; unmatched junction bases: 1. The CDR3 extends over 14 amino acids. Germline loops: CDR1 MNHEY, CDR2 SMNVEV (reference sequence).

In nucleotides, the CDR3 is TGTGCCAGCATAAACAGGGCCCCTTTTGAAGGCTACACCTTC. Translation gives CASINRAPFEGYTF. The chain joins TRBV28 to TRBJ1-2; tentatively, D is TRBD1 (6 bases). CDR3 length equals 14 residues. Between the trimmed V and J ends, which lost 7 bases and 8 bases, there was a span of 20 bases. Germline CDR1 MDHEN, CDR2 SYDVKM.

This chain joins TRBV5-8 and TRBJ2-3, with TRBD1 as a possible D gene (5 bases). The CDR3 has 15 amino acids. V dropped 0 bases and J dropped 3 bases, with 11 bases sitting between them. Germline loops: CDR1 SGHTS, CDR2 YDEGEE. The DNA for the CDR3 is TGTGCCAGCAGCTTGGGTCGCAGGGTAACAGATACGCAGTATTTT. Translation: CASSLGRRVTDTQYF.

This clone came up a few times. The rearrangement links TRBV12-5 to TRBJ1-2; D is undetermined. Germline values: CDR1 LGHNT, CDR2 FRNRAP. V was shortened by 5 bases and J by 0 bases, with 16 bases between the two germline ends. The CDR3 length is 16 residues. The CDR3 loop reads CASGPKRSSSNYGYTF. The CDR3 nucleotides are TGTGCTAGTGGTCCCAAGCGGTCATCATCTAACTATGGCTACACCTTC.

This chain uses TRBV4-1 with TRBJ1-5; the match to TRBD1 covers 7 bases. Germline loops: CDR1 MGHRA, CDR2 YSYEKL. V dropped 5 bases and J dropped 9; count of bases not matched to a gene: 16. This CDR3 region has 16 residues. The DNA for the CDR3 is TGCGCCAGCAGCTTTGACACGGGACAGCTAAGCCGGCCCCAGCATTTT. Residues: CASSFDTGQLSRPQHF.

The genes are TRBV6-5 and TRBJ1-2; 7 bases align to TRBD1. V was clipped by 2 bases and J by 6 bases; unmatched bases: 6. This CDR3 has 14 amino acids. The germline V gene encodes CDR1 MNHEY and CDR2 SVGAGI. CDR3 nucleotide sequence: TGTGCCAGCAGTTACCTGAAAGGGGGCAATGGCTACACCTTC. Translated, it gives CASSYLKGGNGYTF.